Each of the 4 T cell receptor beta chains below was sequenced from the same sample in a study of monozygotic twins with inflammatory bowel disease. From the 5' RACE reads, TCRdb lists one entry per CDR3 protein and no DNA. The listing contains 150,000 to 200,000 distinct CDR3 sequences. Sequenced input: blood. The receptors derive from a human donor with ulcerative colitis or Crohn's disease, or a healthy co-twin of an affected twin (not recorded which).

The V gene is TRBV20-1, the J gene TRBJ2-7; checking the TCRdb D call of TRBD1 is not possible without DNA. The CDR3 contains 17 residues. Germline V gives CDR1 DFQATT, CDR2 SNEGSKA (reference sequence). CDR3 sequence reads: CSARRISWTQGTYEQYF.

This chain connects TRBV7-9 to TRBJ2-1; TCRdb gives TRBD1 as the D gene, but with no DNA this cannot be confirmed. Germline lookup yields CDR1 SEHNR and CDR2 FQNEAQ (reference sequence). The CDR3 length is 15 residues. The CDR3 here is CASSLAGAYYNEQFF.

V usage is TRBV12-3 or TRBV12-4 and J usage is TRBJ1-6; checking the TCRdb D call of TRBD1 is not possible without DNA. This CDR3 has 15 residues. The CDR3 loop is CASSPRTGGRSPLHF.

The rearrangement uses TRBV20-1 and TRBJ1-5; TCRdb proposes TRBD1, but this gene call is untestable without DNA. Germline V gene sequence: CDR1 DFQATT, CDR2 SNEGSKA (reference sequence). This CDR3 contains 13 residues. The CDR3 is CSAYGQGSQPQHF.